The clone carrying this TCR beta chain was seen a single time. The target antigen is unknown. These data belong to a study of cytomegalovirus exposure and HLA in healthy donors. Study-level results: Using the classifier, cytomegalovirus status was reportedly diagnosed with high specificity and sensitivity. The study found most TCR sequences rare, yet found some public TCRs in many donors. Cytomegalovirus-associated TCR beta chains were listed, numbering approximately 150.

Profiled with immunoSEQ multiplex PCR; TCRdb holds only in-frame clones, not every one. The data contain 150,000 to 200,000 clones, about four fifths of them singletons. The donors were part of the approximately 130-subject validation cohort, which stood apart from the roughly 680-subject first cohort. This CDR3 has 11 amino acids. Per germline, CDR1 SGHRS and CDR2 YFSETQ. The ends were cut back, 6 bases at V and 3 bases at J, with 7 bases in the middle. The J gene is TRBJ2-7, the V gene TRBV5-1; no clear D gene. The TCR comes from a man aged 30-40 years in good health and CMV-seropositive. What was sequenced was PBMCs. CDR3 loop: CASTRGYEQYF. As DNA, the CDR3 is TGCGCCAGCACACGAGGCTACGAGCAGTACTTC.